This T cell receptor (beta chain) appears in the sequencing data of a study of T cell changes during pregnancy in multiple sclerosis (dated by TCRdb to the late 2010s). Looking at the study overall: Changes in the T cell repertoire over the course of pregnancy were examined in this study in women with multiple sclerosis.

Concerning this clone: There is no known antigen for this receptor. It has no much larger one-base neighbor in the sample; base qualities were not kept.

Library prep was done by the immunoSEQ multiplex PCR assay. The table was pulled from immuneACCESS by TCRdb, which kept in-frame rearrangements only. Such tables lose some clones; where checked, under half of the loss comes from unresolved V genes, and the rest has no known cause. This sample lists tens of thousands of clones; about 90% were detected once. About 2% of the sample lies in the top ten. The CDR3 covers 14 residues, taking in both the cysteine and the phenylalanine. Only the CDR3 part of the read is kept: 42 bases, read in frame from the first base. Germline trimming: 5 bases from V, 2 bases from J; junction bases outside gene matches: 4. From the germline V gene, CDR1 is SGHAT and CDR2 is FQNNGV.

This TCR was sampled from a female donor in good health, enrolled as a control in a pregnancy study. The source was peripheral blood, collected in the second trimester of pregnancy. The sequence is built from TRBV11-2 and TRBJ2-7; the junction holds 9 bases that match TRBD2. This receptor carries the CDR3 CASSLAGSAYEQYF. The nucleotide sequence is given as TGTGCCAGCAGCCTAGCGGGAAGCGCCTACGAGCAGTACTTC. Where the CDR3 stops, the reference TRBV11-2 and TRBJ2-7 genes take over; the full variable domain is EAGVAQSPRYKIIEKRQSVAFWCNPISGHATLYWYQQILGQGPKLLIQFQNNGVVDDSQLPKDRFSAERLKGVDSTLKIQPAKLEDSAVYLCASSLAGSAYEQYFGPGTRLTVT.